A single sample is the source of the 3 T cell receptor beta chains below, sequenced in a study of identical twins. Each CDR3 protein is one row after TCRdb ran MiXCR on the 5' RACE reads. The sample has 500,000 to 650,000 distinct CDR3 sequences, around 22% seen once. These sequences were also reported in another study, on yellow fever vaccine responses in identical twins.

Sequenced material: CD4+ T cells sorted from blood. The receptors were sampled from a woman younger than 35 in good health.

This clonotype turned up a few times. The genes are TRBV5-1 and TRBJ2-3; 7 positions agree with TRBD2. The length of the CDR3 is 14 residues. CDR1 and CDR2 (germline): SGHRS, YFSETQ. Trimming cost V 4 bases and J 4 bases; bases outside gene matches: 6. The CDR3 loop is CASSRSGVADTQYF. The CDR3 DNA sequence: TGCGCCAGCAGCCGAAGCGGGGTAGCAGATACGCAGTATTTT.

The gene calls are TRBV3-1 and TRBJ2-1; D is possibly TRBD1 (5 bases). CDR1 is LGHDT, CDR2 YNNKEL, per germline (reference sequence). The V end was cut by 1 base, the J end by 10 bases, with 14 bases between. This CDR3 has 14 residues. In DNA, the CDR3 is TGTGCCAGCAGCCAAGTGAGAGTTGCAGGGGAGCAGTTCTTC. Its protein is CASSQVRVAGEQFF.

The rearrangement links TRBV29-1 to TRBJ1-2; 10 bases map to TRBD1. This CDR3 spans 13 amino acids. The V and J ends lost 7 bases and 3 bases, in that order; junction bases with no gene match: 5. The germline CDR1 and CDR2 sequences are SQVTM and ANQGSEA. CDR3 nucleotides: TGCAGCGGGGGGACAGGGGCTGACTATGGCTACACCTTC. Its translation is CSGGTGADYGYTF.